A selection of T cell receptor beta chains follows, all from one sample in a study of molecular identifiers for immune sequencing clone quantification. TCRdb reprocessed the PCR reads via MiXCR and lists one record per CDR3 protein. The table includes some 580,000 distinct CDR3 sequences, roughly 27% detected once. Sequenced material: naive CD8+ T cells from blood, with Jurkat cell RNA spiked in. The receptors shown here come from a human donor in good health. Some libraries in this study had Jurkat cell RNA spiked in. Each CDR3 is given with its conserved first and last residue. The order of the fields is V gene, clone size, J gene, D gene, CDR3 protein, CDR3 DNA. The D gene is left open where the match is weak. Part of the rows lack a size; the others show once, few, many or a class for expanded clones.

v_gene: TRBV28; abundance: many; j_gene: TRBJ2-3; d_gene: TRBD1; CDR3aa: CASSPDRGADTQYF; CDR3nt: TGTGCCAGCAGTCCTGACAGGGGCGCCGATACGCAGTATTTT
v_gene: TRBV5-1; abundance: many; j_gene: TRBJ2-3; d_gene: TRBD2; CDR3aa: CASSQSLAGGPGTDTQYF; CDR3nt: TGCGCCAGCAGCCAATCCCTAGCGGGGGGGCCAGGCACAGATACGCAGTATTTT
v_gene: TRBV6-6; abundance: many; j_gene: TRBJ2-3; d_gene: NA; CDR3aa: CASNPIGDTQYF; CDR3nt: TGTGCCAGCAATCCGATTGGAGATACGCAGTATTTT
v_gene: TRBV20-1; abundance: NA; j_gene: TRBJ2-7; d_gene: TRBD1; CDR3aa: CSARGLGQGDDEQYF; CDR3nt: TGCAGTGCTAGAGGTTTGGGTCAGGGGGACGACGAGCAGTACTTC
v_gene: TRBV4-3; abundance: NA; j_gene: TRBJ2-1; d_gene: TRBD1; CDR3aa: CASSQDRAGGNEQFF; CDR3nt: TGCGCCAGCAGCCAAGATCGTGCAGGGGGCAATGAGCAGTTCTTC
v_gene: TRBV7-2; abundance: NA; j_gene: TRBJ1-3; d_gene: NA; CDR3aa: CASSPGRSSGNPLYF; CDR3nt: TGTGCCAGCAGCCCGGGACGGAGCTCTGGAAACCCCCTATATTTT
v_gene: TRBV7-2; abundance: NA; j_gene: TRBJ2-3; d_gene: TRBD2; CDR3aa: CASAPGPGGADTQYF; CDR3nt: TGTGCCAGCGCTCCGGGCCCGGGAGGGGCAGATACGCAGTATTTT
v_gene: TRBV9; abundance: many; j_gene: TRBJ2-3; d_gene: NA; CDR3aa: CASSGSSFTDTQYF; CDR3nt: TGTGCCAGCAGCGGCAGCTCCTTCACAGATACGCAGTATTTT
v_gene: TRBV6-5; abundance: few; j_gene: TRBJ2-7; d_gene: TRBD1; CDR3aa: CASSRGQVGEQYF; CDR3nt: TGTGCCAGCAGCCGTGGACAGGTGGGGGAGCAGTACTTC
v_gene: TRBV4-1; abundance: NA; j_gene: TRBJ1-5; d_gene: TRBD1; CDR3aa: CASSQVDRRNQPQHF; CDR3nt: TGCGCCAGCAGCCAGGTGGACAGGCGAAATCAGCCCCAGCATTTT
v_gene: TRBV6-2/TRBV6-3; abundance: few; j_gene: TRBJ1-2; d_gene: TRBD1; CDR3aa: CASSVTGRFYGYTF; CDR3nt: TGTGCCAGCAGTGTGACAGGGAGATTCTATGGCTACACCTTC
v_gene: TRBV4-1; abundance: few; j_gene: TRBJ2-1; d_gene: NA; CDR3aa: CASSQDWQGNEQFF; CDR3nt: TGCGCCAGCAGCCAAGATTGGCAGGGCAATGAGCAGTTCTTC
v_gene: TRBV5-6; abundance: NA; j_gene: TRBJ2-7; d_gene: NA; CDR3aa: CASSQSGSSYEQYF; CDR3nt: TGTGCCAGCAGCCAGAGCGGAAGCTCCTACGAGCAGTACTTC
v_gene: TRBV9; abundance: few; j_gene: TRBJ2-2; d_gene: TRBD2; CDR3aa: CASSVSSGGAALANTGELFF; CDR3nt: TGTGCCAGCAGCGTTTCTAGCGGGGGGGCCGCCTTGGCGAACACCGGGGAGCTGTTTTTT
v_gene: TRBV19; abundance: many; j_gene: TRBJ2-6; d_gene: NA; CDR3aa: CASSTTGANVLTF; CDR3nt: TGTGCCAGTAGTACGACGGGGGCCAACGTCCTGACTTTC
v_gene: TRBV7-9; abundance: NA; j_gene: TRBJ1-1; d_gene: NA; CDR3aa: CASSKPRGVVNTEAFF; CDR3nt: TGTGCCAGCAGTAAGCCGCGAGGGGTAGTGAACACTGAAGCTTTCTTT
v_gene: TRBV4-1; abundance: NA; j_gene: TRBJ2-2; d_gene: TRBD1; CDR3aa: CASSLPDRGNTGELFF; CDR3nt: TGCGCCAGCAGCCTACCGGACAGGGGGAACACCGGGGAGCTGTTTTTT
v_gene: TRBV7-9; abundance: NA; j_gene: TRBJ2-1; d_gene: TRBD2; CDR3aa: CASSLGLAGGPSGQFF; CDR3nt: TGTGCCAGCAGCTTAGGTCTAGCGGGAGGGCCGAGTGGGCAGTTCTTC
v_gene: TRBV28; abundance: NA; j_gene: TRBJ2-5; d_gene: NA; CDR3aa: CASSLGRDETQYF; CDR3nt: TGTGCCAGCAGTTTGGGCAGGGACGAGACCCAGTACTTC
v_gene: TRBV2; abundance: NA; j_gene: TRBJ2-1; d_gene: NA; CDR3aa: CASSESRQTSYNEQFF; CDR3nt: TGTGCCAGCAGTGAATCCCGACAAACCTCCTACAATGAGCAGTTCTTC
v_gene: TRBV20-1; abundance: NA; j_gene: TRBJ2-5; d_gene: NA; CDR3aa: CSAREVGGMAETQYF; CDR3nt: TGCAGTGCTAGAGAGGTCGGGGGAATGGCGGAGACCCAGTACTTC
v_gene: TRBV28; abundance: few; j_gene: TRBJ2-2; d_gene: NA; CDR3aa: CASSFGDWNTGELFF; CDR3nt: TGTGCCAGCAGTTTTGGGGACTGGAACACCGGGGAGCTGTTTTTT
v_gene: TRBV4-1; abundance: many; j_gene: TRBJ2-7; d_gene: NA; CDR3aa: CASSQYASGGPEQYF; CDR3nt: TGCGCCAGCAGCCAATACGCGTCAGGTGGTCCAGAGCAGTACTTC
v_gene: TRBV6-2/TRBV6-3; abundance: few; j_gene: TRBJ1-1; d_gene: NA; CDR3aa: CASTWVGPGLNTEAFF; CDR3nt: TGTGCCAGCACATGGGTTGGTCCAGGATTGAACACTGAAGCTTTCTTT
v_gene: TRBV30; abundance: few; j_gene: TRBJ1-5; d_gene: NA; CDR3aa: CAWSDGHGADQPQHF; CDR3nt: TGTGCCTGGAGTGATGGCCATGGGGCGGATCAGCCCCAGCATTTT
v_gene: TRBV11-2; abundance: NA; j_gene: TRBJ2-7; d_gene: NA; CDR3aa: CASSHTTVPYEQYF; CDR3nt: TGTGCCAGCAGTCATACTACAGTGCCCTACGAGCAGTACTTC
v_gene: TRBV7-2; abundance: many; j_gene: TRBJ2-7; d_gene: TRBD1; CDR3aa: CASSLGTEYEQYF; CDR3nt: TGTGCCAGCAGCTTGGGGACAGAGTACGAGCAGTACTTC